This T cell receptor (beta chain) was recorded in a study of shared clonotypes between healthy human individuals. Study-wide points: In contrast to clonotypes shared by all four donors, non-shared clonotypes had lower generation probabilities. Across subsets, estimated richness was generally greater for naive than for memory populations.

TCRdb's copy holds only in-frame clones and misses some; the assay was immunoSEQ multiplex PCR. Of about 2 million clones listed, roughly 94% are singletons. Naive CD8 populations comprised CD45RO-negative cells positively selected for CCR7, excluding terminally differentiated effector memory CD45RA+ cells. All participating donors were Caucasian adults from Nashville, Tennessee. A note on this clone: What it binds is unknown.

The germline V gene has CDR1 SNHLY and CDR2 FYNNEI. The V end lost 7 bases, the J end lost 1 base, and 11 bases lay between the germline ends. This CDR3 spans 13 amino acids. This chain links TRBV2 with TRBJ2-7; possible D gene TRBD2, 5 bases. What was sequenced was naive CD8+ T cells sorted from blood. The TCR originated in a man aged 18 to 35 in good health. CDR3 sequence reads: CASNPGESYEQYF. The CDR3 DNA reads TGTGCCAGCAACCCCGGGGAGTCCTACGAGCAGTACTTC. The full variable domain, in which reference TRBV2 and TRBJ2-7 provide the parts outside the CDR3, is EPEVTQTPSHQVTQMGQEVILRCVPISNHLYFYWYRQILGQKVEFLVSFYNNEISEKSEIFDDQFSVERPDGSNFTLKIRSTKLEDSAMYFCASNPGESYEQYFGPGTRLTVT.